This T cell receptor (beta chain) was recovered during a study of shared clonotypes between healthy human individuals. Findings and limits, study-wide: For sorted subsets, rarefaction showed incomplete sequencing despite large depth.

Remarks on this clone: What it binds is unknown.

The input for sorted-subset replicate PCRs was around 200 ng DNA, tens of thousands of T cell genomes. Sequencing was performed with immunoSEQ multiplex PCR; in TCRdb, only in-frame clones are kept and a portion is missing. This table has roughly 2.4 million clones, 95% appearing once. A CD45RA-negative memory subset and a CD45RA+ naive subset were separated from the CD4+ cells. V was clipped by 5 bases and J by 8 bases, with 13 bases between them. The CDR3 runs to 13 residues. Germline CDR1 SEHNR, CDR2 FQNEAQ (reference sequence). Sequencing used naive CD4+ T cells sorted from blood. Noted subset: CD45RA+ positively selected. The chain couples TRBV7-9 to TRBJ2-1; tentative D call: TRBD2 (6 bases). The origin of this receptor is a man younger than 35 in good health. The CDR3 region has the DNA TGTGCCAGCAGCGACCGACTAGTCCATGAGCAGTTCTTC. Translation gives CASSDRLVHEQFF.